Sequencing of this T cell receptor beta chain was carried out in a study of control samples from healthy donors and cancer patients. V gave up 5 bases and J gave up 2 bases, with 7 bases separating them. CDR3 length equals 13 residues. In germline, CDR1 is SNHLY, CDR2 FYNNEI. Produced via immunoSEQ multiplex PCR; TCRdb's table is partial and in-frame only. Among roughly 100,000 clones listed, under 95% were seen once. The chain carries TRBV2 and TRBJ1-3; D call uncertain. This sequence originates from a woman aged 18-29 years in good health. What was sequenced was blood. The CDR3: CASSLRTGNTIYF. The CDR3 DNA reads as TGTGCCAGCAGTTTAAGGACTGGAAACACCATATATTTT.